The clone carrying this TCR beta chain has more than one count but fewer than ten. Antigen: not known. The sample originates from a study of shared clonotypes between healthy human individuals. Study outcomes and limitations: In a handful of donors, roughly 5.2% of naive CD4 clonotypes appeared in common. Unshared clonotypes carried lower generation probabilities than those common to all four donors. Clonotype sharing among donors was expected to depend on sequencing depth.

In the authors' methods: With immunoSEQ giving junction-only sequences and no quality scores, filtering differed. Assay used: immunoSEQ multiplex PCR; TCRdb lists only in-frame clones, some missing. V and J calls and clone size are copied from that table; D and trimming were computed from the DNA. The sample lists roughly 1,100,000 clones, around 76% occurring once. The V and J ends lost 0 bases and 7 bases respectively, with 7 bases between them. The CDR3 is made up of 13 amino acids. The germline CDR1 and CDR2 sequences are MNHEY and SMNVEV (reference sequence). Sample: memory CD4+ T cells sorted from blood. Regarding subset: CD45RA-negative fraction. This receptor was taken from a man younger than 35 in good health. The rearrangement links TRBV27 to TRBJ1-5, with D possibly TRBD1 on 5 matching bases. The CDR3 coding sequence is TGTGCCAGCAGTTTATCCAGGGACCAGCCCCAGCATTTT. This gives the protein CASSLSRDQPQHF.